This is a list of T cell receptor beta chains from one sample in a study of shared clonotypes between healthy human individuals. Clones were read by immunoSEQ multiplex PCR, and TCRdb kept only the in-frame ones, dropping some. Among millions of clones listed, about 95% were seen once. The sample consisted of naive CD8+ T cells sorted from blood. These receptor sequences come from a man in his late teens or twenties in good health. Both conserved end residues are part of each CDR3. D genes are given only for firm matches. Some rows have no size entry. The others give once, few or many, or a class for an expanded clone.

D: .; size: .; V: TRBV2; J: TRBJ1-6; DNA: TGTGCCAGCAGTGAAGCTCAGGGGTATTCACCCCTCCACTTT; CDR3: CASSEAQGYSPLHF
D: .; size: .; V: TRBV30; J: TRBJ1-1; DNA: TGTGCCTGGAGACGTAACACTGAAGCTTTCTTT; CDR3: CAWRRNTEAFF
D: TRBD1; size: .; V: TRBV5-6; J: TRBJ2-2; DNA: TGTGCCAGCAGCTTAATCAGGGCGACAGGACAGGGAAAAGGGGAGCTGTTTTTT; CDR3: CASSLIRATGQGKGELFF
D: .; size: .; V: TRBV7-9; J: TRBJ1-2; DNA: TGTGCCAGCAGCCTGGGGACGGGCTATGGCTACACCTTC; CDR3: CASSLGTGYGYTF
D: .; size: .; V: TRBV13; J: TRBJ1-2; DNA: TGTGCCAGCAGCTTGGGAAGAAGCAACTATGGCTACACCTTC; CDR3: CASSLGRSNYGYTF
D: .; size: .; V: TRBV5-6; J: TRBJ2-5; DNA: TGTGCCAGCAGCTTGGTGGCGCCACCTCAAGAGACCCAGTACTTC; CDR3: CASSLVAPPQETQYF
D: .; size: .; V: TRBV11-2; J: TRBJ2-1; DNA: TGTGCCAGCAGCTTAGAAAGGGATGGGGCCTACAATGAGCAGTTCTTC; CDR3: CASSLERDGAYNEQFF
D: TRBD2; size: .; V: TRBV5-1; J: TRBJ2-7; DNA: TGCGCCAGCAGCTTGTGGGGGGGATCTTACGAGCAGTACTTC; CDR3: CASSLWGGSYEQYF
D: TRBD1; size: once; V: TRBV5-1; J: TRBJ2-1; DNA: TGCGCCAGCAGCTGGACAGGGGGCAATGAGCAGTTCTTC; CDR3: CASSWTGGNEQFF
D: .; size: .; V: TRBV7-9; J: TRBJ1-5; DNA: TGTGCCAGCAGCTTGCAAGAGGGGAGCAATCAGCCCCAGCATTTT; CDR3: CASSLQEGSNQPQHF
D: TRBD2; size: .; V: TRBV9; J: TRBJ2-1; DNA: TGTGCCAGCAGCGTAGCGGGACTAGCGGGAGAGGAGCAGTTCTTC; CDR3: CASSVAGLAGEEQFF
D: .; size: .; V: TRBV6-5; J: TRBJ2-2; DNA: TGTGCCAGCAGTTACTCCGCTGAAGACGGGGAGCTGTTTTTT; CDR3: CASSYSAEDGELFF
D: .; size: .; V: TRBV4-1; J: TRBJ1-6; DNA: TGCGCCAGCAGCCAAGTCCCCATGACAGATTATAATTCACCCCTCCACTTT; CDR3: CASSQVPMTDYNSPLHF
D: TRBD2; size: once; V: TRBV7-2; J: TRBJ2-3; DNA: TGTGCCAGCACCCAGACTAGCGGGATAACAGATACGCAGTATTTT; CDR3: CASTQTSGITDTQYF
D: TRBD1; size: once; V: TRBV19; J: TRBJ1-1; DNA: TGTGCCAGTACTTTTCACGGACAGGGGGCGAGAACTGAAGCTTTCTTT; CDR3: CASTFHGQGARTEAFF
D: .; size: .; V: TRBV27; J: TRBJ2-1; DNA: TGTGCCAGCAGCGGGTCTGAAGTTAATATTTATGGGAATGAGCAGTTCTTC; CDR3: CASSGSEVNIYGNEQFF
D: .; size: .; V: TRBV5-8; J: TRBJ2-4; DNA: TGTGCCAGCAGCTCGACAGTTGCTATTCAGTACTTC; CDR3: CASSSTVAIQYF
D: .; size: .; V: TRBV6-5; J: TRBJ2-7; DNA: TGTGCCAGCAGTTTTCGGGCCTCGGGCCACGAGCAGTACTTC; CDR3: CASSFRASGHEQYF
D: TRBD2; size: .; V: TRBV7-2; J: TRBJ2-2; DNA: TGTGCCAGCAGCCAACTCCTAGCGGGAGGATTCCCCGGGGAGCTGTTTTTT; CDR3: CASSQLLAGGFPGELFF
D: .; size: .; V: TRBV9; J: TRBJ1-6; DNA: TGTGCCAGCAGCGTAGGTGGGGCTTCACCCCTCCACTTT; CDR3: CASSVGGASPLHF
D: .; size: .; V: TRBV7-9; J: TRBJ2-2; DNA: TGTGCCAGCAGCTCTCGGGACATCTCGACCGGGGAGCTGTTTTTT; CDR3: CASSSRDISTGELFF
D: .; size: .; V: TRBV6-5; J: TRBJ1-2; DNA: TGTGCCAGCAGTTACTCAGAAGGGGATTATGGCTACACCTTC; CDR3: CASSYSEGDYGYTF
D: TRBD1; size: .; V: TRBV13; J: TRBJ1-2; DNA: TGTGCCAGCAGCTTGAAGGGGGCCGACACCTTTCTTTATGGCTACACCTTC; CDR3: CASSLKGADTFLYGYTF
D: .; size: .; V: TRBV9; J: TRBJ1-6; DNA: TGTGCCAGCAGCGTGACAGATTATAATTCACCCCTCCACTTT; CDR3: CASSVTDYNSPLHF
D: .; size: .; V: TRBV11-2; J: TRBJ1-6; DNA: TGTGCCAGCAGCTTAGCGGGGGATCCACCCCTCCACTTT; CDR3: CASSLAGDPPLHF
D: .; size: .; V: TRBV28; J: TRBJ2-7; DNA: TGTGCCAGCAGCCTTAACCCCAACTCCTACGAGCAGTACTTC; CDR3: CASSLNPNSYEQYF
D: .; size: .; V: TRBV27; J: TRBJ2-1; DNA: TGTGCCAGCAGTCACGACCGGGACAACAATGAGCAGTTCTTC; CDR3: CASSHDRDNNEQFF
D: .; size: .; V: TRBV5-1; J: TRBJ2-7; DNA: TGCGCCAGCAGCTTGGGGACAGGGGGAGGACTAGCGGGCTACGAGCAGTACTTC; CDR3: CASSLGTGGGLAGYEQYF
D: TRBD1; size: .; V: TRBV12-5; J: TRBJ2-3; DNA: TGTGCTAGTGGATCGGGACAGGGCACAGATACGCAGTATTTT; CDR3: CASGSGQGTDTQYF
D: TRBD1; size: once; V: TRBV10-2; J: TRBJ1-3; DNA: TGCGCCAGCAGTGAAACAGGGGGCTCTGGAAACACCATATATTTT; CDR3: CASSETGGSGNTIYF
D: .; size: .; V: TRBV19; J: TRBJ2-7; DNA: TGTGCCAGTAGTATAATGGCAGGGGCAGAGCAGTACTTC; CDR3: CASSIMAGAEQYF
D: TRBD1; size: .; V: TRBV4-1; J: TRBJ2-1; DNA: TGCGCCAGCAGCCACATGACAGGGGTCTCCTACAATGAGCAGTTCTTC; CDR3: CASSHMTGVSYNEQFF
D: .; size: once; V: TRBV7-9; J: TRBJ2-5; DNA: TGTGCCAGCAGCTTAGCGCTAGGTGGGACGGGACAAGAGACCCAGTACTTC; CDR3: CASSLALGGTGQETQYF
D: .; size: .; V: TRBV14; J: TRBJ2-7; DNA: TGTGCCAGCAGCCACGGCGGAACCTACGAGCAGTACTTC; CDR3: CASSHGGTYEQYF
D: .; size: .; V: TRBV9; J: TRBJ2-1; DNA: TGTGCCAGCAGCGAGGAGGGGGGCTCCTACAATGAGCAGTTCTTC; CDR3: CASSEEGGSYNEQFF
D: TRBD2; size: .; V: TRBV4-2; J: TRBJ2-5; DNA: TGTGCCAGCAGCCAAGGGGCCGGAAGCGGGGTAGGAGAGACCCAGTACTTC; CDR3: CASSQGAGSGVGETQYF
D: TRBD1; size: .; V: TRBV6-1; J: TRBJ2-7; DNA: TGTGCCAGCAGTGAACGACAGGGGATTACCTACGAGCAGTACTTC; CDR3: CASSERQGITYEQYF
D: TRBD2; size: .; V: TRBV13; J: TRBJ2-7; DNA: TGTGCCAGCAGCTTAGTAGGGTCTAGCGGGGGGTACTACGAGCAGTACTTC; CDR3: CASSLVGSSGGYYEQYF
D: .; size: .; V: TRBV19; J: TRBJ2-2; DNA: TGTGCCAGTAGTATAGTTTTCGGGAACACCGGGGAGCTGTTTTTT; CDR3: CASSIVFGNTGELFF
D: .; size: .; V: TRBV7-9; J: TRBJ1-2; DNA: TGTGCCAGCAGCTCCGGGGGTGGCTACACCTTC; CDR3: CASSSGGGYTF
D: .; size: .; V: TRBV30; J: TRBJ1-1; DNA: TGTGCCTGGATTTGGGGGGGAGCTGAAGCTTTCTTT; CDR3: CAWIWGGAEAFF
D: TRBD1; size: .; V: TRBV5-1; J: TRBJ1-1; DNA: TGCGCCAGCAAACACTACCCGGGACAGGGGGCCTTGAACACTGAAGCTTTCTTT; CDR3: CASKHYPGQGALNTEAFF
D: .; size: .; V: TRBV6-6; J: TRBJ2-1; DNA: TGTGCCAGCAGTTACGACACCAGCTCCTACAATGAGCAGTTCTTC; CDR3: CASSYDTSSYNEQFF
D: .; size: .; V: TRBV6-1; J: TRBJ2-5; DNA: TGTGCCAGCAGAGGACAGTCTAGCGAACAAGAGACCCAGTACTTC; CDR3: CASRGQSSEQETQYF
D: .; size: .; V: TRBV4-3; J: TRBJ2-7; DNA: TGCGCCAGCAGCCAAGAGGACGGCCAATACGAGCAGTACTTC; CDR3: CASSQEDGQYEQYF